This T cell receptor (beta chain) was sequenced in a study of identical twins. Trimming took off 4 bases at V and 11 bases at J, with 24 bases between the two ends. The germline V gene has CDR1 SGHRS and CDR2 YFSETQ. The CDR3 loop spans 15 amino acids. Study findings and constraints: With abundant cord blood beta clonotypes, insertions were fewer; memory repertoires showed no such pattern. Beta out-of-frame sequences displayed a weaker excess of sharing between twins. For zero-insertion analyses, partial confounding could come from invariant MAIT and iNKT cells.

Template switching supplied a universal primer site; unique molecular identifiers were carried on the cDNA. Each CDR3 protein is one row after TCRdb ran MiXCR on the 5' RACE reads. The sample includes more than 1.5 million distinct CDR3 sequences, 32% seen only once; the top ten take less than 0.35%. This clonotype was detected only a few times. Its antigen is undetermined. Sequencing was performed on cord blood. The sequence came from a newborn girl in good health. The chain recombines TRBV5-1 with TRBJ2-5; D possibly corresponds to TRBD2 (8 bases). The CDR3 DNA follows: TGCGCCAGCAGCCATCCGGGAGGGGGCTACAATGAGCAGTACTTC. This codes for CASSHPGGGYNEQYF. Full variable domain (rest looked up from reference TRBV5-1 and TRBJ2-5): KAGVTQTPRYLIKTRGQQVTLSCSPISGHRSVSWYQQTPGQGLQFLFEYFSETQRNKGNFPGRFSGRQFSNSRSEMNVSTLELGDSALYLCASSHPGGGYNEQYFGPGTRLLVL.